These 10 T cell receptor beta chains were sequenced from one sample in a study of beta chain features in type 1 diabetes. The study, taken as a whole, reports: Moderate but significant shortening of TCRB CDR3s was recorded in all four CD4+ subsets from Type 1 diabetes patients.

For these receptors, no antigen is known. As every portion of the isolated RNA was reverse transcribed, the sequencing read expressed TCRB transcripts. Sequencing was performed with immunoSEQ multiplex PCR; in TCRdb, only in-frame clones are kept and a portion is missing. Counted here are tens of thousands of clones, roughly two thirds occurring once; the ten biggest clones make up 2% to 3%. Sequenced material: Tregs from blood. The receptors stem from a woman in her 30s with type 1 diabetes.

This chain links TRBV15 with TRBJ1-2, with a tentative D call TRBD1 (5 bases). Germline values: CDR1 LNHNV, CDR2 YYDKDF (reference sequence). V dropped 0 bases and J dropped 7 bases, with 15 bases sitting between them. The CDR3 extends over 15 amino acids. In DNA form, the CDR3 reads TGTGCCACCAGCAGAGATGTCCACAGGAAGGGTGGCTACACCTTC. Its translation is CATSRDVHRKGGYTF.

The gene calls are TRBV7-3 and TRBJ2-2; maybe TRBD2 (6 bases). Between the trimmed V and J ends, which lost 5 bases and 1 base, there was a span of 8 bases. Germline V CDR1 and CDR2: SGHTA, FQGTGA. The CDR3 consists of 14 residues. CDR3 bases: TGTGCCAGCAGCATTAGCGGGAACACCGGGGAGCTGTTTTTT. Protein sequence: CASSISGNTGELFF.

In its sample, this clone ranks as medium-sized (0.01 to 0.1%). J is TRBJ2-2 and V is TRBV10-3, with D maybe TRBD1 (6 bases). The CDR3 has 14 residues. Germline V gene lookup returns CDR1 ENHRY and CDR2 SYGVKD. The germline V and J ends were trimmed by 5 bases and 6 bases, with 13 bases remaining between them. As DNA, the CDR3 is TGTGCCATCAGTCAACCGTCAGGGGCCGGGGAGCTGTTTTTT. Its translation: CAISQPSGAGELFF.

The chain uses TRBV5-1 and TRBJ1-1, with 7 bases fitting TRBD1. The CDR3 loop spans 14 amino acids. V dropped 4 bases and J dropped 4; count of bases not matched to a gene: 7. Looked up from germline, CDR1 is SGHRS and CDR2 is YFSETQ. The CDR3: CASSQTGMGTEAFF. CDR3 nucleotides: TGCGCCAGCAGCCAGACAGGGATGGGCACTGAAGCTTTCTTT.

The genes are TRBV18 and TRBJ2-1; 9 bases fit TRBD2. The CDR3 is 18 residues long. V lost 3 bases to trimming and J lost 7 bases; unmatched junction nucleotides: 16. Germline CDR1 KGHSH, CDR2 LQKENI. The CDR3 nucleotides read TGTGCCAGCTCACCCGGACTAGTGGGGCTAGCGGGGTTAAATGAGCAGTTCTTC. Translated, it gives CASSPGLVGLAGLNEQFF.

The genes are TRBV10-3 and TRBJ1-1; no reliable D call. Trimming removed 2 bases from V and 0 bases from J, with 10 bases in between. CDR3 length equals 15 residues. The germline V gene has CDR1 ENHRY and CDR2 SYGVKD. The CDR3 spells CAISEVGGLNTEAFF. CDR3 nucleotide sequence: TGTGCCATCAGTGAGGTCGGAGGGTTGAACACTGAAGCTTTCTTT.

The CDR3 DNA is TGCGCCAGCAGCTTGGTGGGCAGCGGCTCCTACAATGAGCAGTTCTTC. Translation: CASSLVGSGSYNEQFF. The V call is TRBV5-1, the J call TRBJ2-1, with TRBD2 as a possible D gene (5 bases). In germline, CDR1 is SGHRS, CDR2 YFSETQ. The CDR3 has 16 residues. Deletions cut 0 bases from V and 0 bases from J, with 10 bases between.

The sample holds a few counts of this clone. The J gene is TRBJ2-7, the V gene TRBV11-1; D remains unclear. The germline V and J ends were trimmed by 4 bases and 3 bases, with 10 bases remaining between them. The CDR3 covers 13 residues. Per germline, CDR1 SGHAT and CDR2 FQDESV (reference sequence). CDR3 bases: TGTGCCAGCAGCTACTCGTCCTACTACGAGCAGTACTTC. Protein sequence: CASSYSSYYEQYF.

The chain carries TRBV9 and TRBJ2-2; weak D call: TRBD2 (6 bases). Germline-derived CDR1 and CDR2 are SGDLS and YYNGEE. The length of the CDR3 is 13 residues. V lost 4 bases and J lost 7, with 11 bases in between. CDR3 nucleotides: TGTGCCAGCAGCACCGGAGGGGTCGGGGAGCTGTTTTTT. Translating gives CASSTGGVGELFF.

This clone was detected a few times. V usage is TRBV6-1 and J usage is TRBJ2-5; 7 bases are a match to TRBD1. Losses at the gene ends were 4 bases for V and 3 bases for J; bases not matched to a gene: 2. The germline V gene encodes CDR1 MNHNS and CDR2 SASEGT. This CDR3 comprises 13 residues. CDR3 in amino acids: CASSVGTEETQYF. In nucleotides, the CDR3 is TGTGCCAGCAGTGTTGGGACAGAAGAGACCCAGTACTTC.